Listed here is a single T cell receptor (beta chain). Its antigen is as yet unknown. The protocol was immunoSEQ multiplex PCR, while the TCRdb copy is restricted to in-frame clones and leaves out a portion. The table lists more than 350,000 clones, 75% to 95% of them singletons. This sample was taken from a study of Ad26.COV2.S vaccination and SARS-CoV-2 variants. Whole-study findings and limits: Reported post-vaccination CD8+ and CD4+ T cell responses to spike showed substantial breadth.

Treatment of the sample: roughly 19 received Ad26.COV2.S at low or high dose, single or two shots; five or six received placebo; per-sample allocation not given. Material that was analyzed had been drawn on day 63 after the first vaccine or placebo injection. Germline-derived CDR1 and CDR2 are LGHDT and YNNKEL (reference sequence). There are 15 residues in the CDR3. After removal of 6 bases from V and 5 bases from J, the junction contained 7 bases not matched to a gene. This sequence originates from a person aged 18-60 years who received the Ad26.COV2.S COVID-19 vaccine or a placebo. The specimen was peripheral blood, collected in a trial of Ad26.COV2.S vaccine versus placebo. The V call is TRBV3-1 (or the pseudogene TRBV3-2), the J call TRBJ2-3; 11 bases are a match to TRBD2. CDR3 protein: CASSPVLAGEDTQYF. DNA of the CDR3: TGTGCCAGCAGTCCCGTACTAGCGGGGGAAGATACGCAGTATTTT.